The clone carrying this TCR beta chain was observed once. Its antigen is as yet unknown. The PCR ran on 60 Vbeta and 13 Jbeta primers. Using immunoSEQ multiplex PCR, the repertoire was profiled, and TCRdb retains in-frame clones only, with some absent. The sample records 150,000 to 200,000 clones, roughly 80% being singletons. This sample was included in a study of cytomegalovirus exposure and HLA in healthy donors. For the study at large: Among the 300 to 400 donors who were genotyped, about 80% fell in the genetic ancestry cluster that is associated with self-reported Caucasian donors. Study observations and caveats: 150 to 200 TCR beta chains were listed as cytomegalovirus-associated. Most observed TCR sequences were rare, whereas some public TCRs were detected in many donors.

CDR3 length: 14 amino acids. Germline assignment: CDR1 LNHDA and CDR2 SQIVND (reference sequence). Trimming shortened V by 1 base and J by 4 bases, and 9 bases separated the two germline ends. The genes are TRBV19 and TRBJ2-3; D is possibly TRBD1 (5 bases). Source material: PBMCs. This TCR derives from a male donor in good health and CMV-seronegative. CDR3 sequence reads: CASSIAAGPDTQYF. CDR3 coding DNA: TGTGCCAGTAGTATAGCGGCAGGGCCAGATACGCAGTATTTT. Combining the CDR3 with reference TRBV19 and TRBJ2-3 gives the whole variable domain DGGITQSPKYLFRKEGQNVTLSCEQNLNHDAMYWYRQDPGQGLRLIYYSQIVNDFQKGDIAEGYSVSREKKESFPLTVTSAQKNPTAFYLCASSIAAGPDTQYFGPGTRLTVL.